The 23 T cell receptor beta chains given below trace back to one sample, sequenced in a study of CD4+ T cells in melanoma. Repertoires were generated with immunoSEQ multiplex PCR, while TCRdb's copy carries only in-frame clones and drops some. Of around 110,000 clones listed, 92% were seen once; the top ten hold less than 4%. The sequencing sample was made of peripheral blood. The source of these receptors is a human donor with melanoma.

This sequence joins TRBV5-6 and TRBJ1-1; no reliable D call. Germline values: CDR1 SGHDT, CDR2 YYEEEE. The length of the CDR3 is 12 residues. Trimming removed 2 bases from V and 3 bases from J, with 5 bases in between. The CDR3 DNA sequence: TGTGCCAGCAGCTTTCGTGACACTGAAGCTTTCTTT. Translating it yields CASSFRDTEAFF.

The V call is TRBV6-1, the J call TRBJ1-2; 7 bases align to TRBD1. The CDR3 covers 15 residues. The V gene's germline CDR1 is MNHNS and CDR2 SASEGT. With 4 bases clipped from V and 4 bases from J, the junction kept 9 bases outside the gene matches. CDR3 DNA sequence: TGTGCCAGCAGTGCCGCCCGGACAGGTTCCTATGGCTACACCTTC. Its translation: CASSAARTGSYGYTF.

The chain couples TRBV19 to TRBJ2-3; 8 positions match TRBD2. The germline gives CDR1 LNHDA, CDR2 SQIVND (reference sequence). The CDR3 runs to 15 residues. J gave up 7 bases and V 2 bases, and 8 bases lay outside the gene matches. The CDR3 DNA reads as TGTGCCAGTAGTATACCCTCCGGGAGGGGGAATACGCAGTATTTT. It translates to CASSIPSGRGNTQYF.

This chain connects TRBV6-5 to TRBJ2-5, with D perhaps matching TRBD1 or TRBD2 (5 bases each). Deletions cut 0 bases from V and 11 bases from J, with 16 bases between. Germline V gene lookup returns CDR1 MNHEY and CDR2 SVGAGI. The CDR3 length is 14 residues. This CDR3 reads CASSYSGLGVRQYF. For the CDR3, the DNA is TGTGCCAGCAGTTACTCGGGGCTCGGGGTAAGGCAGTACTTC.

The V and J genes are TRBV4-2 and TRBJ1-2, with D perhaps TRBD1 (5 bases). V was pared by 0 bases and J by 5 bases, with 13 bases between. The germline V gene encodes CDR1 LGHNA and CDR2 YNFKEQ. The CDR3 runs to 15 residues. The CDR3 loop reads CASSQERSQGYGYTF. DNA for the CDR3: TGTGCCAGCAGCCAAGAGCGGTCCCAGGGATATGGCTACACCTTC.

This chain joins TRBV9 and TRBJ2-6; 13 bases agree with TRBD2. This CDR3 is 18 amino acids long. CDR1 is SGDLS and CDR2 is YYNGEE in the germline V gene. V lost 4 bases, J lost 0 bases, and 4 bases stayed unmatched. The chain's CDR3 is CASSLGLAGVSGANVLTF. The CDR3 DNA follows: TGTGCCAGCAGCCTTGGACTAGCGGGAGTCTCTGGGGCCAACGTCCTGACTTTC.

This clone was detected only once. V gene TRBV7-3 combines with J gene TRBJ2-2; 8 bases line up with TRBD2. Trimming cost V 4 bases and J 2 bases; bases outside gene matches: 6. From germline, CDR1 is SGHTA and CDR2 FQGTGA. CDR3 size: 16 residues. The CDR3 bases are TGTGCCAGCAGCTCCTTCGGGGGGGCAAACACCGGGGAGCTGTTTTTT. It is translated as CASSSFGGANTGELFF.

The CDR3 DNA is TGTGCCAGCAGCCAAGCCGGGACTAGCGGCTACGAGCAGTACTTC. This sequence encodes CASSQAGTSGYEQYF. This chain connects TRBV4-2 to TRBJ2-7; 11 positions match TRBD2. CDR3 length equals 15 residues. The V segment lost 1 base and the J segment 3 bases; nucleotides outside the gene matches: 2. From germline, CDR1 is LGHNA and CDR2 YNFKEQ.

J is TRBJ2-1 and V is TRBV5-6, with D tentatively TRBD2 (6 bases). CDR3 length: 16 amino acids. Germline CDR1 is SGHDT and CDR2 is YYEEEE. V was trimmed by 0 bases and J by 4 bases, leaving 14 bases between them. The CDR3 DNA sequence: TGTGCCAGCAGCTTGGGTGGGTTTGGGGGGTACAATGAGCAGTTCTTC. This sequence encodes CASSLGGFGGYNEQFF.

This clone was observed a few times. The rearrangement links TRBV4-1 to TRBJ1-2; D remains ambiguous. V shed 4 bases and J shed 1 base, with 10 bases lying between them. The CDR3 runs 14 residues. CDR1 MGHRA and CDR2 YSYEKL come from the germline V gene. CDR3 amino acids: CASSRPDVNYGYTF. The CDR3 bases are TGCGCCAGCAGCCGGCCGGATGTTAACTATGGCTACACCTTC.

The V gene is TRBV19, the J gene TRBJ2-1; a possible D gene is TRBD2 (6 bases). The CDR3 is made up of 15 amino acids. Germline CDR1 LNHDA, CDR2 SQIVND (reference sequence). Trimming took off 8 bases at V and 4 bases at J, with 18 bases between the two ends. CDR3 sequence reads: CASRPTEGGYNEQFF. The CDR3 nucleotides read TGTGCCAGTCGCCCCACGGAGGGTGGGTACAATGAGCAGTTCTTC.

This clone has just one count. The chain couples TRBV5-4 to TRBJ2-7; TRBD1 or TRBD2 may be the D gene (7 bases each). Germline V gene data show CDR1 as SGHNT and CDR2 as YYREEE (reference sequence). V shed 0 bases and J shed 7 bases, with 23 bases lying between them. The length of the CDR3 is 17 residues. This CDR3 is CASSLAGAGQPWREQYF. The CDR3 DNA sequence: TGTGCCAGCAGCTTGGCCGGAGCGGGACAGCCGTGGAGGGAGCAGTACTTC.

The genes are TRBV7-2 and TRBJ1-5; unclear D gene. CDR1 is SGHTA, CDR2 FQGNSA, per germline. The V gene lost 5 bases and the J gene lost 3 bases, with 8 bases spanning the gap. The CDR3 extends over 13 amino acids. CDR3 bases: TGTGCCAGCAGCCTACAATACAATCAGCCCCAGCATTTT. This sequence encodes CASSLQYNQPQHF.

V and J are TRBV28 and TRBJ2-3; the D is unclear. Germline V lookup: CDR1 MDHEN, CDR2 SYDVKM. V was cut by 1 base and J by 4 bases, with 3 bases left in between. The CDR3 loop spans 12 amino acids. The CDR3 loop reads CASSLSPDTQYF. Written as DNA, the CDR3 is TGTGCCAGCAGTTTATCTCCAGATACGCAGTATTTT.

This clone was counted a single time. V is TRBV7-2 and J is TRBJ2-7, with 10 bases identical to TRBD2. The V gene's germline CDR1 is SGHTA and CDR2 FQGNSA. V lost 5 bases and J lost 3; bases outside the gene matches: 7. The CDR3 sequence is 15 residues long. DNA for the CDR3: TGTGCCAGCAGCGCCCGACTAGCGGGTCGCTACGAGCAGTACTTC. It encodes CASSARLAGRYEQYF.

The CDR3, as DNA: TGTGCCAGCAGCTCAGGGACAGGGAACGACGAGCAGTACTTC. This translates into CASSSGTGNDEQYF. The V call is TRBV7-6, the J call TRBJ2-7; 9 bases line up with TRBD1. CDR3 size: 14 residues. In germline, CDR1 is SGHVS, CDR2 FNYEAQ. After removal of 4 bases from V and 5 bases from J, the junction contained 6 bases not matched to a gene.

The chain has TRBV19 and TRBJ2-4; 9 bases are a match to TRBD1. With V trimmed by 7 bases and J by 2 bases, 21 bases remained unmatched. The CDR3 length is 20 residues. CDR1 LNHDA and CDR2 SQIVND come from the germline V gene (reference sequence). Here the CDR3 reads CASTTSEGQGVGRTKNIQYF. CDR3 DNA sequence: TGTGCCAGTACCACATCAGAGGGACAGGGCGTCGGTAGGACCAAAAACATTCAGTACTTC.

The chain carries TRBV7-2 and TRBJ2-3, with TRBD2 identical over 10 bases. Per the germline V gene, CDR1 is SGHTA and CDR2 is FQGNSA. After removal of 4 bases from V and 3 bases from J, the junction contained 4 bases not matched to a gene. This CDR3 comprises 15 residues. The CDR3 DNA reads as TGTGCCAGCAGCTCGGGACTAGCGACGACAGATACGCAGTATTTT. This sequence encodes CASSSGLATTDTQYF.

The genes are TRBV4-3 and TRBJ2-7; TRBD2 matches 11 bases. V lost 0 bases and J lost 9; bases outside the gene matches: 7. This CDR3 is 15 amino acids long. Germline lookup yields CDR1 LGHNA and CDR2 YSLEER. The CDR3 DNA reads as TGCGCCAGCAGCCAAGATTATAGCGGGGGGGCGGTGCAGTACTTC. As protein: CASSQDYSGGAVQYF.

V and J are TRBV6-5 and TRBJ1-2, with D possibly being TRBD1 (5 bases). V dropped 2 bases and J dropped 4 bases, with 11 bases sitting between them. The CDR3 loop spans 14 amino acids. CDR1 is MNHEY, CDR2 SVGAGI, per germline. This CDR3 reads CASSYGGGLYGYTF. CDR3 DNA: TGTGCCAGCAGTTACGGGGGTGGCCTCTATGGCTACACCTTC.

The gene calls are TRBV19 and TRBJ2-7; maybe TRBD1 (5 bases). Germline V CDR1 and CDR2: LNHDA, SQIVND (reference sequence). This CDR3 region has 13 residues. Trimming stripped 3 bases from V and 6 bases from J, with 12 bases between. CDR3 in DNA: TGTGCCAGTAGTATTAAGGGGCCGGGCGAGCAGTACTTC. Residues: CASSIKGPGEQYF.

This sequence joins TRBV18 and TRBJ2-2; D could derive from TRBD1 or TRBD2 (5 bases each). The CDR3 loop spans 15 amino acids. Germline CDR1 and CDR2: KGHSH and LQKENI. Trimming shortened V by 5 bases and J by 4 bases, and 14 bases separated the two germline ends. CDR3 DNA: TGTGCCAGCTCAACGACCGGGACCTCCACCGGGGAGCTGTTTTTT. Translating it yields CASSTTGTSTGELFF.

This chain uses TRBV19 with TRBJ2-7, with 10 bases that match TRBD2. This CDR3 is 14 amino acids long. CDR1 and CDR2 (germline): LNHDA, SQIVND (reference sequence). J lost 2 bases, V lost 6 bases, and 4 bases had no gene match. The CDR3 reads CASRASGGAYEQYF. The DNA for the CDR3 is TGTGCCAGTAGGGCTAGCGGGGGTGCCTACGAGCAGTACTTC.